The subject of this entry is one T cell receptor beta chain. Its antigen has not been determined. No clone much larger than this one lies a single base away; base qualities are absent. These data come from a study of blood T cell repertoires in COVID-19 (TCRdb year 2020). In terms of the full investigation: Samples from collaborators originated in the United States, Italy and Spain and spanned both the acute and convalescent phases of COVID-19. Subjects who had been exposed to COVID-19, were actively infected with it, or had recovered from it provided the deeply sampled blood TCRbeta repertoires that made up the dataset. The sample metadata nearly always contained a de-identified subject ID, COVID-19 status, age in years and sex. Where available, HLA class I and class II types were obtained from metadata supplied by the sample provider rather than from assay-based typing. The samples were drawn from the first 160 participants of the ongoing ImmuneRACE study and from about 1,200 subjects provided by 6 global collaborators. The prospective study material was composed of cDNA or gDNA derived from T cells, B-cell-depleted T cells, or PBMCs. The repertoires were made available in a free public database intended to serve as a resource for research on the immune response to SARS-CoV-2. Overall study results and their limits: Clinical and demographic metadata were provided uncurated, with the amount varying by source and participant.

TCRbeta CDR3 regions were amplified from genomic DNA using the immunoSEQ Assay, a bias-controlled multiplex PCR. For the original study's pipeline: The number of nucleated cells in each sample was estimated from the amplification of reference gene primers within the assay. Sequence reads were collapsed and filtered to measure the absolute abundance of every unique TCRbeta CDR3 rearrangement. Productive Simpson clonality was computed per sample as the square root of Simpson's diversity index over productive rearrangements. The clones in this table, taken by TCRdb from immuneACCESS, are in-frame only. Not every clone is retained; where verified, under half of the shortfall comes from an unresolved V gene, and the cause of the rest is unknown. V, J and clone size were drawn from that table, and D and trimming were deduced from the DNA. Across this sample there are around 85,000 clones, with roughly 87% seen only once. Of the sample, roughly 5% falls within the top ten clones.

Whole blood was collected in K2EDTA tubes by collaborating institutions according to the institutions' own protocols. For TCRbeta analysis, collaborator samples were shipped as frozen whole blood, as isolated PBMCs, or as DNA extracted from either sample type. From the germline V gene, CDR1 is KGHDR and CDR2 is SFDVKD. V sheds 4 bases and J sheds 0 bases, leaving 12 bases between their ends. The CDR3, cysteine through phenylalanine, is 16 amino acids long. The CDR3 DNA has 48 bases and is translated from base 1. This clonotype was obtained from a man aged 55 to 70 with acute or convalescent COVID-19. The chain joins TRBV24-1 to TRBJ1-3; matching of 5 bases hints at TRBD1 as the D gene. The sequencing sample was made of peripheral blood. CDR3 region: CATSEADRTSGNTIYF. Here is the DNA: TGTGCCACCAGTGAAGCAGACAGAACCTCTGGAAACACCATATATTTT.